This is a list of T cell receptor beta chains from one sample in a study of PD-L1 blockade in urothelial cancer. Here immunoSEQ multiplex PCR was the method, and the copy in TCRdb shows in-frame clones only, minus some. The sample records over 15,000 clones, approximately 86% being singletons. The source was PBMCs, collected around atezolizumab (anti-PD-L1) treatment. These receptors were obtained from a man aged 45-60 years with urothelial cancer. Each CDR3 is given with its conserved first and last residue. A D gene is named only where the DNA matches it firmly. The size field is filled for only some rows; it gives once, few, many or a size class.

V gene	clone size	D gene	J gene	CDR3 DNA	CDR3 protein
TRBV7-8	medium-sized	TRBD2	TRBJ2-7	TGTGCCAGCAGCTTATCTCCTAGCGGCCCGACGGGGAACTACGAGCAGTACTTC	CASSLSPSGPTGNYEQYF
TRBV5-1	-	TRBD1	TRBJ1-5	TGCGCCAGCAGCTTGGAACCGGGACAGAATCAGCCCCAGCATTTT	CASSLEPGQNQPQHF
TRBV2	-	-	TRBJ2-7	TGTGCCAGCGTTAGGGGTAACGAGCAGTACTTC	CASVRGNEQYF
TRBV5-5	-	TRBD1	TRBJ1-3	TGTGCCAGCAGCTTGTTGCACAGGGGGTCTCTTGGAAACACCATATATTTT	CASSLLHRGSLGNTIYF
TRBV29-1	-	-	TRBJ2-3	TGCAGCGCTACCTCGTCGGGTTTGGTGGATACGCAGTATTTT	CSATSSGLVDTQYF
TRBV27	once	TRBD2	TRBJ2-1	TGTGCCAGCAGTTTCCTGACTAGCGGGCAGGACAATGAGCAGTTCTTC	CASSFLTSGQDNEQFF
TRBV18	-	-	TRBJ2-3	TGTGCCAGCTCACCACTGAACAAAGATACGCAGTATTTT	CASSPLNKDTQYF
TRBV28	few	-	TRBJ2-3	TGTGCCAGTTCCTGGACGGGGGATACGCAGTATTTT	CASSWTGDTQYF
TRBV19	-	TRBD1	TRBJ2-2	TGTGCCAGTAGTAACCCGACAGGGGGCGGCACCGGGGAGCTGTTTTTT	CASSNPTGGGTGELFF
TRBV5-4	-	-	TRBJ2-1	TGTGCCAGCAGCCCCGGGAACCCCAGCTCCTACAATGAGCAGTTCTTC	CASSPGNPSSYNEQFF
TRBV21-1	-	-	TRBJ1-6	TGTGCCAGCAGCCCGGGACAGGGAAATTCACCCCTCCACTTT	CASSPGQGNSPLHF
TRBV6-5	-	TRBD1	TRBJ2-5	TGTGCCAGCCGCAGATCGACAGGGGGCCAAGAGACCCAGTACTTC	CASRRSTGGQETQYF
TRBV5-1	-	TRBD1	TRBJ2-6	TGCGCCAGCAGCAATCCGACAGGGGCTGGGGCCAACGTCCTGACTTTC	CASSNPTGAGANVLTF
TRBV19	-	-	TRBJ2-7	TGTGCCAGTAGTCTGACACAGCGGACCTCCTACGAGCAGTACTTC	CASSLTQRTSYEQYF
TRBV27	-	TRBD2	TRBJ2-7	TGTGCCAGCAGTCTAACTTTTCGGGGGTTAGCGGGAGGACACGAGCAGTACTTC	CASSLTFRGLAGGHEQYF
TRBV10-1	-	TRBD2	TRBJ2-7	TGCGCCAGCAGTGGACTAGCGGGAGGGCCGGGCGAGCAGTACTTC	CASSGLAGGPGEQYF
TRBV5-1	-	-	TRBJ2-6	TGCGCCAGCAGCTTGGAGGTAGGGGTCGGGGCCAACGTCCTGACTTTC	CASSLEVGVGANVLTF
TRBV6-1	-	-	TRBJ2-7	TGTGCCAGCAGTGAATCGATGGAGGGCCACGAGCAGTACTTC	CASSESMEGHEQYF
TRBV29-1	-	-	TRBJ2-1	TGCAGCGTTGAATACCCGAGTAGTCTTCTGTATGAGCAGTTCTTC	CSVEYPSSLLYEQFF
TRBV9	-	-	TRBJ2-1	TGTGCCAGCAGCTCTAGTGGAGGAAATGAGCAGTTCTTC	CASSSSGGNEQFF
TRBV19	-	TRBD1	TRBJ1-6	TGTGCCAGTAGTTCCGGGACAGGGGGTAACCTTAATTCACCCCTCCACTTT	CASSSGTGGNLNSPLHF
TRBV28	-	TRBD1	TRBJ2-5	TGTGCCAGCAGCCCTTCGGGGACAGGGGGGGGTCAGACCCAGTACTTC	CASSPSGTGGGQTQYF
TRBV29-1	-	-	TRBJ1-2	TGCAGCGGTGATAAGGGAGGAACATCTGGCTACACCTTC	CSGDKGGTSGYTF
TRBV18	-	-	TRBJ1-2	TGTGCCAGCTCACCACCGCGAGGAGGCTACACCTTC	CASSPPRGGYTF
TRBV7-3	once	TRBD1	TRBJ2-2	TGTGCCAGCAGCTCTGACAGGGTTGGGGAGCTGTTTTTT	CASSSDRVGELFF
TRBV5-4	-	TRBD2	TRBJ2-1	TGTGCCAGCAGCCTTAGACTAGCGGGAGTCTACAATGAGCAGTTCTTC	CASSLRLAGVYNEQFF
TRBV4-1	few	-	TRBJ2-1	TGCGCCAGCAGCCAAATACTGCAAAGGGGCCCCAGTGGGGTCAATGAGCAGTTCTTC	CASSQILQRGPSGVNEQFF
TRBV27	once	-	TRBJ2-7	TGTGCCAGCAGTTTCAGCCGAGGGAGCCTTGCCTACGAGCAGTACTTC	CASSFSRGSLAYEQYF
TRBV7-2	-	-	TRBJ2-1	TGTGCCAGCACGAAGGGTAGCGGATACTACAATGAGCAGTTCTTC	CASTKGSGYYNEQFF
TRBV9	-	TRBD2	TRBJ2-7	TGTGCCAGCAGCGTAGCTAGCGGGGGGGCAGGCGAGCAGTACTTC	CASSVASGGAGEQYF
TRBV2	hyperexpanded	-	TRBJ2-4	TGTGCCAGTTGGGGACTAGCCAAAAACATTCAGTACTTC	CASWGLAKNIQYF
TRBV10-1	-	TRBD1	TRBJ1-6	TGCGCCAGCAGTGCTGGACAGGGACATAATTCACCCCTCCACTTT	CASSAGQGHNSPLHF
TRBV6-6	-	-	TRBJ2-7	TGTGCCAGCAGTAGCACGGGGATCTACGAGCAGTACTTC	CASSSTGIYEQYF
TRBV6-1	-	TRBD2	TRBJ2-7	TGTGCCAGCACCTTACCGGGAGGTTACGAGCAGTACTTC	CASTLPGGYEQYF
TRBV6-1	-	-	TRBJ2-7	TGTGCCAGCAGTGAACCCAGGGGCCGGATTCTATACGAGCAGTACTTC	CASSEPRGRILYEQYF
TRBV4-3	few	-	TRBJ2-2	TGCGCCAGCAGCCAAGGGCCTGCAGGGAATACCGGGGAGCTGTTTTTT	CASSQGPAGNTGELFF
TRBV4-1	once	-	TRBJ2-7	TGCGCCAGCAGCCAAGGCAGACTACCCTACGAGCAGTACTTC	CASSQGRLPYEQYF
TRBV2	-	TRBD2	TRBJ2-3	TGTGCCAGCACCATACTAGCGGGAGTAGCAGATACGCAGTATTTT	CASTILAGVADTQYF
TRBV4-1	-	-	TRBJ2-1	TGCGCCAGCAGCCACACCAGGACTATACGGCAGTTCTTC	CASSHTRTIRQFF